This paragraph reports one T cell receptor beta chain. Its matching antigen is unknown. V shed 6 bases, J shed 3 bases, and the junction held 8 bases outside the gene matches. The V gene's germline CDR1 is MDHEN and CDR2 SYDVKM. This CDR3 has 15 amino acids. The data were obtained in a study of cytomegalovirus exposure and HLA in healthy donors. The study's findings and limits: An analysis that was carried out later associated approximately 17,000 TCR beta sequences with HLA alleles at 0.05 false discovery rate.

This PCR relied on a set of 60 Vbeta primers and 13 Jbeta primers. The repertoire was sequenced with immunoSEQ multiplex PCR; TCRdb's copy has only in-frame clones and lacks some. Here the sample spans roughly 150,000 clones, approximately 80% being singletons. Regarding donors, all were healthy bone marrow donors. Sequencing was carried out using PBMCs. The V call is TRBV28, the J call TRBJ2-3; 8 bases agree with TRBD1. The clonotype originates from a middle-aged woman in good health and CMV-seropositive. In DNA, the CDR3 is TGTGCCAGCAGCCCAGGACAGGGTAGGACAGATACGCAGTATTTT. Translation gives CASSPGQGRTDTQYF.